This entry lists 14 T cell receptor beta chains sequenced from one sample in a study of blood T cells in healthy people across ages. PCR was performed a second time for about 7 to 12 cycles using a sample-barcoded 5' primer and a J-beta primer mix. TCRdb re-derived calls from the 5' RACE reads in MiXCR, one entry per CDR3 protein. The sample shows 800,000 to 950,000 distinct CDR3 sequences, about 36% of them seen only once. Sequencing was done on a sample of blood. These receptors came from a man between 18 and 35 years old in good health.

This clonotype was observed a few times. The chain uses TRBV4-2 and TRBJ1-2; 7 bases are a match to TRBD1. CDR1 LGHNA and CDR2 YNFKEQ come from the germline V gene. The trim removed 0 bases at V and 0 bases at J, leaving 4 bases unmatched. The CDR3 has 16 residues. The CDR3 reads CASSQESGTANYGYTF. DNA for the CDR3: TGTGCCAGCAGCCAAGAATCTGGGACAGCTAACTATGGCTACACCTTC.

The chain carries TRBV6-6 and TRBJ1-3, with D uncertain. Germline CDR1 reads MNHNY; CDR2 reads SVGAGI (reference sequence). CDR3 size: 14 residues. Trimming took 7 bases from V and 0 from J, leaving 10 bases between them. The CDR3 sequence is CASIPGLSGNTIYF. The CDR3 DNA is TGTGCCAGCATACCCGGGCTCTCTGGAAACACCATATATTTT.

This chain joins TRBV4-2 and TRBJ2-5; D may be TRBD2 (6 bases). The CDR3 loop spans 15 amino acids. In germline, CDR1 is LGHNA, CDR2 YNFKEQ. V gave up 0 bases and J gave up 7 bases, with 15 bases separating them. The CDR3: CASSQERDWRGTQYF. CDR3 DNA: TGTGCCAGCAGCCAAGAAAGGGACTGGAGAGGGACCCAGTACTTC.

V is TRBV12-3 or TRBV12-4 and J is TRBJ1-3; 8 bases match TRBD1. This CDR3 comprises 15 residues. Trimming took 5 bases from V and 4 from J; bases not matched to a gene: 7. The CDR3 region is CASSPQTGAGNTIYF. The CDR3 DNA follows: TGTGCCAGCAGTCCCCAGACAGGGGCAGGAAACACCATATATTTT.

This clonotype occurred a few times. The chain combines TRBV13 with TRBJ2-5, with 9 positions matching TRBD1. The ends lost 6 bases at V and 3 bases at J; junction bases unmatched: 8. Per the germline V gene, CDR1 is PRHDT and CDR2 is FYEKMQ (reference sequence). This CDR3 has 15 residues. The DNA for the CDR3 is TGTGCCAGCAGTTATCGGGGACAGGGAGAAGAGACCCAGTACTTC. Amino acids: CASSYRGQGEETQYF.

In its sample, this clonotype was seen a few times. The J gene is TRBJ2-3, the V gene TRBV7-6; D gene uncertain. The length of the CDR3 is 14 residues. V lost 5 bases to trimming and J lost 4 bases, with 13 bases between them. Germline-derived CDR1 and CDR2 are SGHVS and FNYEAQ. The DNA of the CDR3 is TGTGCCAGCAGCCCTCGACCAGACTCAGATACGCAGTATTTT. Encoded protein: CASSPRPDSDTQYF.

As concerns this clonotype: The junction shows a germline mismatch at one end, possibly a read error. The rearrangement uses TRBV3-1 and TRBJ1-5, with unresolved D. Germline CDR1 LGHDT, CDR2 YNNKEL (reference sequence). CDR3 length: 13 residues. The chain's CDR3 is CASSQSSNQPQHF. CDR3 nucleotide sequence: TGCGCCAGCAGCCAGTCTAGCAATCAGCCCCAGCATTTT.

This clonotype was detected a few times. The chain recombines TRBV25-1 with TRBJ1-2; possible D gene TRBD1, 6 bases. The CDR3 has 16 residues. Germline V gene sequence: CDR1 MGHDK, CDR2 SYGVNS. Trimming took 4 bases from V and 3 from J, leaving 18 bases between them. Here the CDR3 DNA reads TGTGCCAGCAGTGCAGACAGGCGTCCCCTTCACTATGGCTACACCTTC. Translating it yields CASSADRRPLHYGYTF.

The chain joins TRBV7-2 to TRBJ2-5, with 7 bases fitting TRBD2. J gave up 2 bases and V 5 bases, and 5 bases lay outside the gene matches. CDR3 length: 14 residues. CDR1 is SGHTA and CDR2 is FQGNSA in the germline V gene. This chain's CDR3 is CASSKTSLQETQYF. CDR3 coding DNA: TGTGCCAGCAGCAAGACTAGCCTTCAAGAGACCCAGTACTTC.

The genes are TRBV7-9 and TRBJ2-3; 8 bases fit TRBD2. Germline-derived CDR1 and CDR2 are SEHNR and FQNEAQ (reference sequence). This CDR3 spans 15 amino acids. V was pared by 5 bases and J by 6 bases, with 10 bases of the junction left unmatched. In DNA, the CDR3 is TGTGCCAGCAGCCCAGCGGCGGTAGCGGGGGATACGCAGTATTTT. Translating gives CASSPAAVAGDTQYF.

As DNA, the CDR3 is TGTGCCAGCAGCTTAGTACAGACCTACAATGAGCAGTACTTC. Residues: CASSLVQTYNEQYF. This chain joins TRBV7-9 and TRBJ2-1; no clear D gene. The DNA end favors TRBJ2-7, so the J call may be wrong. CDR3 size: 14 residues. Germline lookup yields CDR1 SEHNR and CDR2 FQNEAQ (reference sequence).

J is TRBJ1-5 and V is TRBV12-3 or TRBV12-4, with 7 bases identical to TRBD1. The CDR3 spans 14 residues. V lost 3 bases and J lost 9; bases outside the gene matches: 8. DNA of the CDR3: TGTGCCAGCAGTTTCATGGGGAGGGGGCGGCCCCAGCATTTT. It specifies CASSFMGRGRPQHF.

In this sample, this clonotype turned up many times. The chain combines TRBV7-2 with TRBJ2-5, with a tentative D call TRBD2 (6 bases). CDR1 is SGHTA, CDR2 FQGNSA, per germline. The CDR3 runs to 15 residues. V dropped 4 bases and J dropped 4 bases, with 16 bases sitting between them. The chain's CDR3 is CASSSNSGETETQYF. CDR3 nucleotide sequence: TGTGCCAGCAGCTCCAATTCGGGGGAGACAGAGACCCAGTACTTC.

Worth noting for this clonotype: This may be a read error: a much more frequent sequence differs by one nucleotide. The V call is TRBV4-2, the J call TRBJ2-1; no clear D gene. Germline V CDR1 and CDR2: LGHNA, YNFKEQ. Deletions cut 3 bases from V and 6 bases from J, with 3 bases between. CDR3 length: 11 residues. CDR3 coding DNA: TGTGCCAGCAGCCACTGCAATGAGCAGTTCTTC. Translation: CASSHCNEQFF.